One sample yielded the 2 T cell receptor beta chains listed below, sequenced in a study of neoadjuvant anti-PD-1 for oral cavity cancer. Sequencing used immunoSEQ multiplex PCR; TCRdb keeps in-frame clones, though not all of them. The sample comprises about 7,200 clones, around 72% of which are singletons, and about 3% rests with the top ten. The sequencing here drew on PBMCs, taken before nivolumab (anti-PD-1) treatment. The receptors here all came from a person aged 35-79 years with oral cavity squamous cell carcinoma.

The chain couples TRBV25-1 to TRBJ1-3; D unclear. CDR3 length: 14 residues. Germline-derived CDR1 and CDR2 are MGHDK and SYGVNS. Trimming took 4 bases from V and 0 from J, leaving 7 bases between them. CDR3 region: CASSARSSGNTIYF. CDR3 nucleotide sequence: TGTGCCAGCAGTGCCCGGAGCTCTGGAAACACCATATATTTT.

In nucleotides, the CDR3 is TGCGCCAGCAGCCCTACCTTGACAGGGGCCTATGGCTACACCTTC. It is translated as CASSPTLTGAYGYTF. J is TRBJ1-2 and V is TRBV5-1; 8 nucleotides agree with TRBD1. The length of the CDR3 is 15 residues. V lost 4 bases, J lost 4 bases, and 9 bases stayed unmatched. Germline CDR1 is SGHRS and CDR2 is YFSETQ.